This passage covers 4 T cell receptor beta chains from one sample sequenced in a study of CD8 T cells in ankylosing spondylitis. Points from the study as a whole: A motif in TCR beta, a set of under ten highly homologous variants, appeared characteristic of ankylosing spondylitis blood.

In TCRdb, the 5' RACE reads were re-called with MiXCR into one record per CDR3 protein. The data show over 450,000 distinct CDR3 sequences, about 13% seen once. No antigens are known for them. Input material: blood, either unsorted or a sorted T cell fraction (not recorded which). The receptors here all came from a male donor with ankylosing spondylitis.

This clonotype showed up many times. CDR3: CASSLITPSFGELFF. CDR3 coding DNA: TGCGCCAGCAGCTTAATAACCCCCTCGTTCGGGGAGCTGTTTTTT. The V gene is TRBV5-1, the J gene TRBJ2-2; no clear D. Germline CDR1 and CDR2: SGHRS and YFSETQ. There are 15 residues in the CDR3. Trimming pared 2 bases from V and 7 bases from J, leaving 15 bases between.

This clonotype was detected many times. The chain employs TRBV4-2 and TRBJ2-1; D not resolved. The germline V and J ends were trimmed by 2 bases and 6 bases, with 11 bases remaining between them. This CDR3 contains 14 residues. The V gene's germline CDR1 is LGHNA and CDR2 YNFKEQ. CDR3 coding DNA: TGTGCCAGCAGCCAACCCGATAAATCCAATGAGCAGTTCTTC. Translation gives CASSQPDKSNEQFF.

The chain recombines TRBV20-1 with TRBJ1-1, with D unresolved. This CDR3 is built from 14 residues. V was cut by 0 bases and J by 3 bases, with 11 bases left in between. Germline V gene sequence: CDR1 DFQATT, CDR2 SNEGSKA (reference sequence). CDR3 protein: CSAREGSRDTEAFF. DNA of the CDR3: TGCAGTGCTAGAGAGGGGAGTCGGGACACTGAAGCTTTCTTT.

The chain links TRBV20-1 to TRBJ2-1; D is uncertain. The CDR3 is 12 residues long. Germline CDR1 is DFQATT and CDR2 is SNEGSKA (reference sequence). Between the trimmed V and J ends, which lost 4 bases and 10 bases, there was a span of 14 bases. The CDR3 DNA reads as TGCAGTGCTAACTCCGCCTCGAGGGAGCAGTTCTTC. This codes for CSANSASREQFF.